Below, one T cell receptor beta chain is given with its context. Antigen specificity is unknown. Treatment meaning: roughly 18 received Ad26.COV2.S at low or high dose, single or two shots; a few received placebo; per-sample allocation not given. Specimens were obtained on day 63 following the first vaccine or placebo injection. This entry belongs to a study of Ad26.COV2.S vaccination and SARS-CoV-2 variants. Overall study: Doses of Ad26.COV2.S were injected into muscle once or twice, 56 days apart. Notes on the study in general: Total T cell responses may have been underestimated by the TCR breadth and depth analyses. Relative to placebo recipients, vaccine recipients exhibited elevated spike-specific TCR breadth. The study found similar non-spike TCR breadth in vaccine and placebo recipients.

Data came from immunoSEQ multiplex PCR; TCRdb stores just in-frame clones and leaves some out. The sample lists about 680,000 clones, around 89% occurring once. With 2 bases removed from V and 11 bases from J, the gap between germline ends came to 18 bases. The CDR3 length is 14 residues. Germline loops: CDR1 SNHLY, CDR2 FYNNEI. The receptor was isolated from a person aged 18-60 years who received the Ad26.COV2.S COVID-19 vaccine or a placebo. The sequencing here drew on peripheral blood, taken in a trial of Ad26.COV2.S vaccine versus placebo. The rearrangement links TRBV2 to TRBJ1-1; D perhaps matches TRBD1 (5 bases). CDR3 residues: CASSEPGGGREAFF. The CDR3 DNA follows: TGTGCCAGCAGTGAACCTGGGGGGGGACGCGAGGCTTTCTTT. The variable domain in full, completed from reference TRBV2 and TRBJ1-1, reads EPEVTQTPSHQVTQMGQEVILRCVPISNHLYFYWYRQILGQKVEFLVSFYNNEISEKSEIFDDQFSVERPDGSNFTLKIRSTKLEDSAMYFCASSEPGGGREAFFGQGTRLTVV.